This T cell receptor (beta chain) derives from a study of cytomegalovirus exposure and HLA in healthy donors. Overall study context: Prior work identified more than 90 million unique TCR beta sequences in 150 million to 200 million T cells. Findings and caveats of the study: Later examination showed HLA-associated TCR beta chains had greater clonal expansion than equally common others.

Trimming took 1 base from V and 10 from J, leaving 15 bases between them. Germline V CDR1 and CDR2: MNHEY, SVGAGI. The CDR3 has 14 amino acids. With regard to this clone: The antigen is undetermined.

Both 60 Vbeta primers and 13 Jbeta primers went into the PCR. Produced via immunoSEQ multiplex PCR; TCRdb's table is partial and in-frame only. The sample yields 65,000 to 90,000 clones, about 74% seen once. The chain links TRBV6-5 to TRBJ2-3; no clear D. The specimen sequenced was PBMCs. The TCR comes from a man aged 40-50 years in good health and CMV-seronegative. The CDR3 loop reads CASSYFGDRMSQYF. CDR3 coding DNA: TGTGCCAGCAGTTACTTTGGAGATAGGATGTCGCAGTATTTT.